This TCR beta chain stems from a study of blood T cell repertoires in COVID-19. In the original workflow: Researchers report that nucleated cell counts were estimated from reference gene primer amplification. Profiling relied on immunoSEQ multiplex PCR, and the TCRdb table lists in-frame clones only, not all of them. V and J calls and clone size are copied from that table; D and trimming were computed from the DNA. Of about 200,000 clones in the sample, 70% to 90% were seen once. Trimming cost V 5 bases and J 6 bases, with 16 bases left between them. The CDR3 sequence is 15 residues long. Germline V gene data show CDR1 as LNHDA and CDR2 as SQIVND (reference sequence).

V and J are TRBV19 and TRBJ2-2; a possible D gene is TRBD2 (7 bases). The sample was peripheral blood. This clonotype was obtained from an elderly woman with acute or convalescent COVID-19. This CDR3 is CASSPPAGGPGELFF. The CDR3 DNA reads TGTGCCAGTAGTCCCCCGGCCGGGGGGCCCGGGGAGCTGTTTTTT.